The 22 T cell receptor beta chains presented below share a single source sample, sequenced in a study of blood T cell repertoires in COVID-19. Using immunoSEQ multiplex PCR, the repertoire was profiled, and TCRdb retains in-frame clones only, with some absent. The sample contains approximately 90,000 clones, approximately 90% of which appear only once. Input material: peripheral blood. Every receptor here comes from a man between 50 and 59 years old with acute or convalescent COVID-19.

The chain has TRBV3-1 (or the pseudogene TRBV3-2) and TRBJ1-5; the D gene is possibly TRBD1 (6 bases). Germline values: CDR1 LGHDT, CDR2 YNNKEL (reference sequence). V shed 3 bases and J shed 7 bases, with 10 bases lying between them. The CDR3 length is 13 residues. The CDR3: CASSQNTGQPQHF. CDR3 bases: TGTGCCAGCAGCCAGAACACAGGGCAGCCCCAGCATTTT.

V is TRBV29-1 and J is TRBJ1-4; D is unresolved. V was clipped by 7 bases and J by 4 bases, with 19 bases between them. Germline CDR1 reads SQVTM; CDR2 reads ANQGSEA. The CDR3 has 15 residues. The CDR3 reads CSAPGWRTHNEKLFF. CDR3 bases: TGCAGCGCCCCCGGTTGGAGGACTCATAATGAAAAACTGTTTTTT.

CDR3 DNA sequence: TGTGCCAGCTCAGTACAGGGGGCGCGGGTTGAAGCTTTCTTT. As protein: CASSVQGARVEAFF. The V and J genes are TRBV18 and TRBJ1-1; 9 bases fit TRBD1. J lost 7 bases, V lost 5 bases, and 8 bases had no gene match. The CDR3 runs 14 residues. Germline CDR1 and CDR2: KGHSH and LQKENI.

The chain links TRBV5-1 to TRBJ1-1, with TRBD1 as a possible D gene (5 bases). The CDR3 runs 12 residues. From germline, CDR1 is SGHRS and CDR2 YFSETQ. V was clipped by 3 bases and J by 6 bases, with 9 bases between them. This CDR3 is CASSYDRSEAFF. The CDR3 bases are TGCGCCAGCAGCTATGACAGATCTGAAGCTTTCTTT.

The rearrangement uses TRBV7-8 and TRBJ1-2; 11 positions match TRBD1. J gave up 4 bases and V 5 bases, and 9 bases lay outside the gene matches. The germline CDR1 and CDR2 sequences are SGHVS and FQNEAQ. The CDR3 is made up of 16 amino acids. The CDR3 protein is CASSPDRGLRFYGYTF. DNA for the CDR3: TGTGCCAGCAGCCCGGACAGGGGGCTACGCTTCTATGGCTACACCTTC.

This chain joins TRBV28 and TRBJ2-4; the match to TRBD1 covers 7 bases. Germline values: CDR1 MDHEN, CDR2 SYDVKM. The junction had 16 bases not matched to a gene; V was cut back by 4 bases and J by 7 bases. CDR3 length: 17 amino acids. The CDR3 region is CASSSFHGTALGNIQYF. The CDR3 DNA reads TGTGCCAGCAGTTCCTTTCATGGGACAGCGCTAGGGAACATTCAGTACTTC.

The rearrangement joins TRBV19 to TRBJ1-1; 7 bases line up with TRBD1. V shed 5 bases and J 9 bases; nucleotides not matched to a gene: 6. CDR1 and CDR2 from the germline V gene are LNHDA and SQIVND (reference sequence). CDR3 length: 12 residues. The CDR3 DNA is TGTGCCAGTAGTCCAGGGGGGCCTAAAGCTTTCTTT. Amino acid sequence: CASSPGGPKAFF.

The chain is built from TRBV21-1 and TRBJ2-1; TRBD2 is taken as the D call from the table, unchecked against the DNA. TRBV21-1 is described as a pseudogene. The CDR3 extends over 18 amino acids. The CDR3 is CASSPPPSGGDSYNEQFF. The DNA for the CDR3 is TGTGCCAGCAGCCCCCCTCCTAGCGGGGGAGACTCCTACAATGAGCAGTTCTTC.

The V call is TRBV12-5, the J call TRBJ1-2; D call uncertain. Trimming removed 10 bases from V and 3 bases from J, with 18 bases in between. Germline V gene lookup returns CDR1 LGHNT and CDR2 FRNRAP. This CDR3 is 14 amino acids long. The DNA for the CDR3 is TGTGCTACCCCTAGAGGTAAGCAAGACTATGGCTACACCTTC. Its protein product is CATPRGKQDYGYTF.

The rearrangement uses TRBV19 and TRBJ2-5, with D maybe TRBD2 (5 bases). V was cut by 1 base and J by 7 bases, with 10 bases left in between. This CDR3 is 13 amino acids long. Germline V lookup: CDR1 LNHDA, CDR2 SQIVND (reference sequence). CDR3: CASSIGGVGTQYF. CDR3 coding DNA: TGTGCCAGTAGTATAGGGGGAGTGGGGACCCAGTACTTC.

This clone was observed a single time. The gene calls are TRBV11-2 and TRBJ2-5; TRBD2 aligns across 7 bases. V was pared by 5 bases and J by 0 bases, with 6 bases of the junction left unmatched. The CDR3 totals 15 residues. CDR1 and CDR2 from the germline V gene are SGHAT and FQNNGV. The CDR3 DNA reads TGTGCCAGCAGCCTTTCGCGGGGGAACCAAGAGACCCAGTACTTC. It is translated as CASSLSRGNQETQYF.

The chain joins TRBV2 to TRBJ1-2; the D is unclear. The V gene lost 8 bases and the J gene lost 0 bases, with 13 bases spanning the gap. Germline CDR1 reads SNHLY; CDR2 reads FYNNEI. This CDR3 spans 14 amino acids. The CDR3 bases are TGTGCCAGCCGGGGTGTGCCACCTAACTATGGCTACACCTTC. The encoded protein is CASRGVPPNYGYTF.

The rearrangement uses TRBV2 and TRBJ2-5, with D perhaps matching TRBD1 (6 bases). The length of the CDR3 is 13 residues. From germline, CDR1 is SNHLY and CDR2 FYNNEI. The germline V and J ends were trimmed by 6 bases and 2 bases, with 10 bases remaining between them. The CDR3 DNA is TGTGCCAGCAGCGAGGACAGTCAAGAGACCCAGTACTTC. As protein: CASSEDSQETQYF.

The chain links TRBV5-1 to TRBJ2-1; possible D gene TRBD2, 6 bases. Germline assignment: CDR1 SGHRS and CDR2 YFSETQ. Trimming cost V 5 bases and J 7 bases, with 10 bases left between them. The CDR3 contains 12 residues. In DNA form, the CDR3 reads TGCGCCAGCAGTTCCGCGGGGAATGAGCAGTTCTTC. Its translation: CASSSAGNEQFF.

V usage is TRBV27 and J usage is TRBJ2-3; tentatively, D is TRBD2 (6 bases). The V gene's germline CDR1 is MNHEY and CDR2 SMNVEV (reference sequence). There are 16 residues in the CDR3. Deletions cut 3 bases from V and 5 bases from J, with 18 bases between. CDR3 loop: CASSFKSWRAKDTQYF. The DNA of the CDR3 is TGTGCCAGCAGTTTTAAAAGTTGGAGGGCGAAAGATACGCAGTATTTT.

The chain uses TRBV5-1 and TRBJ1-4; 7 bases match TRBD1. The CDR3 contains 15 residues. V was pared by 4 bases and J by 7 bases, with 10 bases of the junction left unmatched. CDR1 and CDR2 from the germline V gene are SGHRS and YFSETQ. CDR3 loop: CASSSTGVWGEKLFF. The CDR3, as DNA: TGCGCCAGCAGCAGCACAGGGGTATGGGGTGAAAAACTGTTTTTT.

V and J are TRBV3-1 (or the pseudogene TRBV3-2) and TRBJ2-1; maybe TRBD1 (6 bases). V was cut by 6 bases and J by 8 bases, with 17 bases left in between. From germline, CDR1 is LGHDT and CDR2 YNNKEL (reference sequence). The CDR3 is 14 amino acids. This chain's CDR3 is CASRRGRGFDEQFF. The DNA for the CDR3 is TGTGCCAGCAGGAGAGGCAGGGGCTTCGATGAGCAGTTCTTC.

The gene calls are TRBV7-9 and TRBJ1-3; TRBD1 matches at 9 bases. The CDR3 has 16 residues. The germline gives CDR1 SEHNR, CDR2 FQNEAQ (reference sequence). V dropped 5 bases and J dropped 4; count of bases not matched to a gene: 9. The CDR3 sequence: CASSKRQGGTGNTIYF. CDR3 bases: TGTGCCAGCAGCAAACGACAGGGGGGTACAGGAAACACCATATATTTT.

The V and J genes are TRBV7-9 and TRBJ2-5; TRBD1 might be the D (5 bases). Trimming shortened V by 8 bases and J by 0 bases, and 22 bases separated the two germline ends. Germline assignment: CDR1 SEHNR and CDR2 FQNEAQ (reference sequence). This CDR3 is built from 17 residues. CDR3 nucleotide sequence: TGTGCCAGCGCACACCAAAAAGACAGCGCCAACCAAGAGACCCAGTACTTC. As protein: CASAHQKDSANQETQYF.

The chain joins TRBV19 to TRBJ2-3; 8 bases fit TRBD1. V gave up 0 bases and J gave up 4 bases; unmatched junction bases: 6. CDR1 and CDR2 from the germline V gene are LNHDA and SQIVND (reference sequence). This CDR3 has 16 amino acids. The CDR3 nucleotides read TGTGCCAGTAGTATAGAGAGGACAGGGCGGGCAGATACGCAGTATTTT. Protein product: CASSIERTGRADTQYF.

The CDR3 DNA is TGTGCCAGCAGCCCCCGTTTTAACTACGAGCAGTACGTC. Encoded protein: CASSPRFNYEQYV. This chain connects TRBV11-1 to TRBJ2-7, with unresolved D. This CDR3 contains 13 residues. The V gene's germline CDR1 is SGHAT and CDR2 FQDESV (reference sequence). Trimming left V 5 bases short and J 3 bases short, with 11 bases between.

A word on this clone: Other nucleotide sequences in the sample specify the same CDR3. The chain combines TRBV2 with TRBJ2-2; the D is unclear. Trimming took off 4 bases at V and 8 bases at J, with 14 bases between the two ends. In germline, CDR1 is SNHLY, CDR2 FYNNEI. The CDR3 has 14 residues. The CDR3 sequence: CASSASAPTGELFF. CDR3 sequence (DNA): TGTGCCAGCAGTGCCAGCGCTCCAACTGGGGAGCTGTTTTTT.